What follows is one TCR beta chain and its context. 13 Jbeta primers and 60 Vbeta primers were used for the PCR. Study processing details: In a later analysis, the count reached some 75 million unique TCR beta chains, with 9 million to 11 million shared. Clones were sequenced by immunoSEQ multiplex PCR, and TCRdb holds only the in-frame ones, with some missing. V, J and clone size are taken as reported in that table, and D and trimming were inferred from the DNA itself. In total, the table holds about 170,000 clones. The sample comes from a study of cytomegalovirus exposure and HLA in healthy donors. V shed 7 bases and J 5 bases; nucleotides not matched to a gene: 8. CDR1 and CDR2 from the germline V gene are MNHEY and SMNVEV (reference sequence). This CDR3 spans 15 amino acids.

This TCR was recovered from a woman aged 18-30 years in good health and CMV-seropositive. V is TRBV27 and J is TRBJ2-1, with 10 bases aligning to TRBD2. What was sequenced was PBMCs. The CDR3 spells CASNHRLAGNNEQFF. Written as DNA, the CDR3 is TGTGCCAGCAATCATCGACTAGCGGGCAACAATGAGCAGTTCTTC.